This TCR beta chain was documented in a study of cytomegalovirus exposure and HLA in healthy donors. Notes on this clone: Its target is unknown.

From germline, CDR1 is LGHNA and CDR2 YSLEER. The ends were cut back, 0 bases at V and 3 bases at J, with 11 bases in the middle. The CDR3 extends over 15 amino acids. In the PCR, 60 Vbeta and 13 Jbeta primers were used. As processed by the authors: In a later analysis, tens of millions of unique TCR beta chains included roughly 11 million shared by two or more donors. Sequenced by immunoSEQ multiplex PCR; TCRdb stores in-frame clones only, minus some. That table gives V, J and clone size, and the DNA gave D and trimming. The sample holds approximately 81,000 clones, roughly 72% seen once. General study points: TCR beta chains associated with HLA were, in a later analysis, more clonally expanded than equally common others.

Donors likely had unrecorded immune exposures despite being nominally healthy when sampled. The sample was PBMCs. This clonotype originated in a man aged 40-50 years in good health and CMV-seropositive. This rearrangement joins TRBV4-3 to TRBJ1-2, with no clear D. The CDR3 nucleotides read TGCGCCAGCAGCCAAGATCGGAGGTGGGACTATGGCTACACCTTC. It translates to CASSQDRRWDYGYTF.